This TCR beta chain was sequenced for a study of sequential checkpoint blockade in melanoma. Overall study context: Patients were randomized 1:1 to nivolumab-then-ipilimumab or ipilimumab-then-nivolumab first-line. Each arm's sequence ended with maintenance nivolumab.

As for treatment: randomized to nivolumab then ipilimumab (arm A) or the reverse (arm B). Live CD3+CD8+ CD19− CD56− cells were sorted from PBMCs. This clone was counted only a few times. Profiling relied on immunoSEQ multiplex PCR, and the TCRdb table lists in-frame clones only, not all of them. The sample lists under 7,000 clones, roughly 50% occurring once. With 5 bases clipped from V and 0 bases from J, the junction kept 2 bases outside the gene matches. The CDR3 is 15 amino acids. The germline gives CDR1 PRHDT, CDR2 FYEKMQ (reference sequence). This clonotype originated in a human donor with melanoma. The source was CD8+ T cells sorted from blood (inferred from file names), collected from a patient given nivolumab and ipilimumab in sequence. This chain uses TRBV13 with TRBJ2-5, with 11 nucleotides matching TRBD2. The CDR3 protein is CASSTSGSNQETQYF. In DNA, the CDR3 is TGTGCCAGCAGCACTAGCGGGAGCAACCAAGAGACCCAGTACTTC.